The rows below give T cell receptor beta chains drawn from one sample of a study of T cells after yellow fever vaccination. TCRdb analysed the 5' RACE reads with MiXCR anew, one entry per CDR3 protein. This sample yields some 300,000 distinct CDR3 sequences, of which about 8.3% are seen a single time; roughly 15% belongs to the top ten. This specimen consisted of PBMCs, obtained roughly 46 days after the first yellow fever vaccination. These receptors were collected from a man younger than 30 who received the YFV17D yellow fever vaccine. CDR3s include the opening cysteine and the closing phenylalanine or tryptophan. The D gene is left open where the match is weak. Size is omitted from some rows. Given values are once, few, many or a class for expanded clones.

TGTGCCAGCAGCCTCTCCCCGGGACTAGCGGGGCCGCTGTCCCAAGAGACCCAGTACTTC,CASSLSPGLAGPLSQETQYF,TRBV11-2,TRBJ2-5,few,20,TRBD2
TGTGCCAGCAGCCACTTCGTTCGGACAGGGGGTAATGAGCAGTTCTTC,CASSHFVRTGGNEQFF,TRBV7-3,TRBJ2-1,few,16,TRBD1
TGCGCCAGCAGCTTGGGAGCGACAGATACGCAGTATTTT,CASSLGATDTQYF,TRBV7-9,TRBJ2-3,many,13,.
TGTGCCAGCAGCTTGCGCCGACAGATCACTGAAGCTTTCTTT,CASSLRRQITEAFF,TRBV7-2,TRBJ1-1,few,14,.
TGCGCCAGCAGCCAAGGTTATGCGAATAGCATCCATGAGCAGTTCTTC,CASSQGYANSIHEQFF,TRBV4-1,TRBJ2-1,many,16,.
TGTGCCAGCAGCTCCGGGACTAGCCGTTGGGATACGCAGTATTTT,CASSSGTSRWDTQYF,TRBV7-2,TRBJ2-3,.,15,TRBD2
TGTGCCATCGGGACAGGAGGCACAGATACGCAGTATTTT,CAIGTGGTDTQYF,TRBV10-3,TRBJ2-3,.,13,TRBD1
TGTGCCTGGAGTGTAACGGGCCACTATGGCTACACCTTC,CAWSVTGHYGYTF,TRBV30,TRBJ1-2,.,13,.
TGTGCCAGCTCCCCGGGACACAACACCGGGGAGCTGTTTTTT,CASSPGHNTGELFF,TRBV18,TRBJ2-2,many,14,.
TGCAGTGCTAGCCAGCAGGAGAGGTACACCGGGGAGCTGTTTTTT,CSASQQERYTGELFF,TRBV20-1,TRBJ2-2,.,15,.
TGTGCCGGGGGGCTAGCGGGCACAGATACGCAGTATTTT,CAGGLAGTDTQYF,TRBV2,TRBJ2-3,few,13,.
TGTGCCAGCAGCTTAGGACCCGTAGAGACCCAGTACTTC,CASSLGPVETQYF,TRBV11-1,TRBJ2-5,.,13,.
TGCAGCGCCCGATTGGGAGCGGAATCTGAAGCTTTCTTT,CSARLGAESEAFF,TRBV29-1,TRBJ1-1,many,13,.
TGTGCCAGCAGCCTGGGCCAACCCACAGATACGCAGTATTTT,CASSLGQPTDTQYF,TRBV11-2,TRBJ2-3,few,14,.
TGCGCCAGCAGCCTGGACAGGGAGGAAGAGACCCAGTACTTC,CASSLDREEETQYF,TRBV5-1,TRBJ2-5,few,14,TRBD1
TGTGCCAGCAGACCAAGGGACGGGTGGGAGACCCAGTACTTC,CASRPRDGWETQYF,TRBV7-2,TRBJ2-5,few,14,.
TGTGCCAGCAGCTCCGCAAAGGGGCCCTCGTCCTACGAGCAGTACTTC,CASSSAKGPSSYEQYF,TRBV11-2,TRBJ2-7,few,16,.
TGTGCCAGCTTAAAAGACAGCCGGGGTCAGGGGTATGGCTACACCTTC,CASLKDSRGQGYGYTF,TRBV18,TRBJ1-2,.,16,.
TGTGCCAGCAGTACTCCCACCGGGGAGCTGTTTTTT,CASSTPTGELFF,TRBV28,TRBJ2-2,many,12,.
TGTGCCAGCAGCGCAACCAGGGGGCCGATGAGGAACCCTGAAGCTTTCTTT,CASSATRGPMRNPEAFF,TRBV7-9,TRBJ1-1,.,17,TRBD1
TGTGCCAGCAGCTTGGCAGGGGGCGAGGAGGCTTTCTTT,CASSLAGGEEAFF,TRBV11-2,TRBJ1-1,few,13,TRBD1
TGCGCCAGCAGCCAAGGGCCCACCGGGGAGCTGTTTTTT,CASSQGPTGELFF,TRBV5-1,TRBJ2-2,.,13,.
TGCAGCGTGGCTGGTGGGGGGCGGGAGACCCAGTACTTC,CSVAGGGRETQYF,TRBV29-1,TRBJ2-5,few,13,.
TGTGCCAGCTCACCACGGGGACTAGCGGGGGGGAGCTCCTACGAGCAGTACTTC,CASSPRGLAGGSSYEQYF,TRBV18,TRBJ2-7,few,18,TRBD2
TGTGCCAGCAGCTTAAGGGCTAGCGGCCCCTACGAGCAGTACTTC,CASSLRASGPYEQYF,TRBV7-2,TRBJ2-7,.,15,TRBD2
TGTGCCAGTAGTCAAACAGGGGTTCAAACTTCGAGGGGTGGCTACACCTTC,CASSQTGVQTSRGGYTF,TRBV19,TRBJ1-2,few,17,TRBD1
TGCAGCGTTGAGGTGGGGGTGAACACTGAAGCTTTCTTT,CSVEVGVNTEAFF,TRBV29-1,TRBJ1-1,few,13,.
TGCGCCAGCAGCCACTCCCCCAAGCTTGTGGGGCGCCCGAATTATGGCTACACCTTC,CASSHSPKLVGRPNYGYTF,TRBV4-1,TRBJ1-2,few,19,.
TGTGCCAGTAAAGATAGGGCGCTGGGGAACACCGGGGAGCTGTTTTTT,CASKDRALGNTGELFF,TRBV19,TRBJ2-2,few,16,.
TGCGCCAGCAGCACCCAGACAGGGGGGACTGAAGCTTTCTTT,CASSTQTGGTEAFF,TRBV5-1,TRBJ1-1,.,14,TRBD1
TGTGCCAGCAGTGCCGGGACAGGGGAGATTGATACGCAGTATTTT,CASSAGTGEIDTQYF,TRBV2,TRBJ2-3,.,15,TRBD1
TGCAGTGCGGGAAAGAACACTGAAGCTTTCTTT,CSAGKNTEAFF,TRBV20-1,TRBJ1-1,.,11,.
TGCAGCGTTGGGTCCGCGGATCAGCCCCAGCATTTT,CSVGSADQPQHF,TRBV29-1,TRBJ1-5,.,12,.
TGTGCCAGTAGTATAGTTAGCGGGGTGAATGAGCAGTTCTTC,CASSIVSGVNEQFF,TRBV19,TRBJ2-1,.,14,TRBD2
TGTGCCAGCTCACCCCTGGGGGGGGCCACCACAGATACGCAGTATTTT,CASSPLGGATTDTQYF,TRBV18,TRBJ2-3,.,16,.
TGCGCCAGCAGCTTGGTGGAGGGATCTAACTATGGCTACACCTTC,CASSLVEGSNYGYTF,TRBV5-1,TRBJ1-2,many,15,.
TGTGCCAGCAGTTTAACAGGGGGCTGGGGCTACACCTTC,CASSLTGGWGYTF,TRBV27,TRBJ1-2,few,13,TRBD1
TGTGCCAGCACCCTAGGACAGTACCGAACTGAAGCTTTCTTT,CASTLGQYRTEAFF,TRBV6-2/TRBV6-3,TRBJ1-1,.,14,.
TGTGCCAGTAGTCGCCCGGCGGGGGGTCCCTACAATGAGCAGTTCTTC,CASSRPAGGPYNEQFF,TRBV19,TRBJ2-1,.,16,TRBD2
TGTGCCAGCAGTCCCGTGGGTCCCGAACCCCTCCACTTT,CASSPVGPEPLHF,TRBV12-3/TRBV12-4,TRBJ1-6,.,13,.
TGTGCCAGCAGGTTAGAGGACAGGGAATCTTCACCCCTCCACTTT,CASRLEDRESSPLHF,TRBV27,TRBJ1-6,.,15,TRBD1
TGTGCCAGCAGCCGCCCAGGGGCTAACTACGGCTACACCTTC,CASSRPGANYGYTF,TRBV5-6,TRBJ1-2,few,14,.
TGTGCCAGTAGTATCCACTCTGGAAACACCATATATTTT,CASSIHSGNTIYF,TRBV19,TRBJ1-3,few,13,.
TGTGCCACCCAGACCCCCCTCACAGATACGCAGTATTTT,CATQTPLTDTQYF,TRBV6-1,TRBJ2-3,few,13,.
TGTGCCAGCAGCCAAGAGTGGCAGGTTGGTTCACCCCTCCACTTT,CASSQEWQVGSPLHF,TRBV3-1,TRBJ1-6,.,15,.